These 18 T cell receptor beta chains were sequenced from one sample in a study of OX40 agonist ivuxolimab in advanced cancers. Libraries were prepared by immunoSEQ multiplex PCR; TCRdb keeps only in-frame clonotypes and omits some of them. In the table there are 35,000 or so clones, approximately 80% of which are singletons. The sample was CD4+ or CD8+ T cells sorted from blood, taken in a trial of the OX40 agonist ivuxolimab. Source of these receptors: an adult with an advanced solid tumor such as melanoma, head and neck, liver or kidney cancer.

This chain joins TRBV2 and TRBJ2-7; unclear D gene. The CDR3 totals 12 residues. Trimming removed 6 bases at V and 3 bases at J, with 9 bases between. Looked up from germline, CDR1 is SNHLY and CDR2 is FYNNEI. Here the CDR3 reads CASSPRIYEQYF. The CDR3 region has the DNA TGTGCCAGCAGCCCGAGGATCTACGAGCAGTACTTC.

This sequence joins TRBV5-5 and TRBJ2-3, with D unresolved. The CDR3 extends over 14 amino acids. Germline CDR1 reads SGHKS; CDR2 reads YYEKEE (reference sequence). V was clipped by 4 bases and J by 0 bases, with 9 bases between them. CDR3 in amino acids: CASSLDGSTDTQYF. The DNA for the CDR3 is TGTGCCAGCAGCCTCGACGGTAGCACAGATACGCAGTATTTT. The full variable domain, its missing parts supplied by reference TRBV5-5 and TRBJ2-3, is DAGVTQSPTHLIKTRGQQVTLRCSPISGHKSVSWYQQVLGQGPQFIFQYYEKEERGRGNFPDRFSARQFPNYSSELNVNALLLGDSALYLCASSLDGSTDTQYFGPGTRLTVL.

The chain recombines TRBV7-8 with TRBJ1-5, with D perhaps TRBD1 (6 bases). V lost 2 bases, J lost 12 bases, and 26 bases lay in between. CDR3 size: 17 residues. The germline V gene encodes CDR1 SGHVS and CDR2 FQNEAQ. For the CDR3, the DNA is TGTGCCAGCAGCTTATCGGGGTTTCGGGGGGACAATCAGGGCCAGCATTTT. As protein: CASSLSGFRGDNQGQHF.

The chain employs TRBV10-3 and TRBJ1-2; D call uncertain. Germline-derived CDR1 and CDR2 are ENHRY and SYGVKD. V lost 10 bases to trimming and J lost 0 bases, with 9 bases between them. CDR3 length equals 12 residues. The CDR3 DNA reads TGTGCCACGATGGGCCCTAACTATGGCTACACCTTC. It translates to CATMGPNYGYTF.

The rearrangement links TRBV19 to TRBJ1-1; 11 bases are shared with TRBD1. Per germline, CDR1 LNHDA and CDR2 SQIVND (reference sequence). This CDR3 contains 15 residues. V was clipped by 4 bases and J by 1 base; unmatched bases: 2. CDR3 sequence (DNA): TGTGCCAGTAGTAGGGGGACAGGGGGGAACACTGAAGCTTTCTTT. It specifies CASSRGTGGNTEAFF. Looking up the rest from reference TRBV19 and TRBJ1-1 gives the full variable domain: DGGITQSPKYLFRKEGQNVTLSCEQNLNHDAMYWYRQDPGQGLRLIYYSQIVNDFQKGDIAEGYSVSREKKESFPLTVTSAQKNPTAFYLCASSRGTGGNTEAFFGQGTRLTVV.

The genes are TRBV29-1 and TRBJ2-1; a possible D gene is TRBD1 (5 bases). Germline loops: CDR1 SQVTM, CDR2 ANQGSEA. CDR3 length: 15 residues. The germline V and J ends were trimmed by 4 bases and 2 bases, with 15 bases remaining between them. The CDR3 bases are TGCAGCGTTGGTCAGACAGAGACCCCCTACAATGAGCAGTTCTTC. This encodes CSVGQTETPYNEQFF.

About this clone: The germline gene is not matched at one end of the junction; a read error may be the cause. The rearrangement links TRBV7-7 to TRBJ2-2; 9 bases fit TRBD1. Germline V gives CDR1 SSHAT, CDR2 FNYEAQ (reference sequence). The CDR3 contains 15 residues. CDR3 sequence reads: CASSRQGANTGELFF. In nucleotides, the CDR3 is TGTGCTAGCAGCCGACAGGGGGCGAACACCGGGGAGCTGTTTTTT.

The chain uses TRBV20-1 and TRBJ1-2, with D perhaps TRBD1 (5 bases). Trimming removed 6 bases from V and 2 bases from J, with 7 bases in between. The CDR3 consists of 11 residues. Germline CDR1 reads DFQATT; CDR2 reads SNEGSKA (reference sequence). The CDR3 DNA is TGCAGTGCAAGGGACAACTATGGCTACACCTTC. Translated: CSARDNYGYTF.

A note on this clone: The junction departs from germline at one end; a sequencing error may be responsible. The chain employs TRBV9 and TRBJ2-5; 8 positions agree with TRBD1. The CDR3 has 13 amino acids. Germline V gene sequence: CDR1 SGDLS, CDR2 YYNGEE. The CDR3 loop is CASSGGGRDRLNF. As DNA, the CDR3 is TGTGCCAGCAGCGGAGGGGGTCGGGACAGGTTGAACTTC.

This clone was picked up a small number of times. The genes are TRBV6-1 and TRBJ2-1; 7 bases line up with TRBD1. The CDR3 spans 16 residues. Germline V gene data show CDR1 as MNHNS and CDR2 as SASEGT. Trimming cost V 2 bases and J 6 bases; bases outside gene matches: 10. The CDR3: CASSETGQVRGNEQFF. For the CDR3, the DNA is TGTGCCAGCAGTGAAACCGGACAGGTCCGGGGCAATGAGCAGTTCTTC.

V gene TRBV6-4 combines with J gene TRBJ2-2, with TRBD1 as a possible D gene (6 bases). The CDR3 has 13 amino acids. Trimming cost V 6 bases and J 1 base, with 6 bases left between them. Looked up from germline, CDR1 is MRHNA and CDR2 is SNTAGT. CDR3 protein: CASRQGNTGELFF. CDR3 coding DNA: TGTGCCAGCAGACAGGGGAACACCGGGGAGCTGTTTTTT.

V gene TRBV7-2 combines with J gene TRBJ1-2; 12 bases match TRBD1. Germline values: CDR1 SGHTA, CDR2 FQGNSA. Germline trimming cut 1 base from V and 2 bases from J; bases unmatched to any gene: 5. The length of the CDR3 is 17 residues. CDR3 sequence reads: CASSLGGQGAQNYGYTF. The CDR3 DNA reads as TGTGCCAGCAGCTTAGGGGGACAGGGGGCGCAGAACTATGGCTACACCTTC.

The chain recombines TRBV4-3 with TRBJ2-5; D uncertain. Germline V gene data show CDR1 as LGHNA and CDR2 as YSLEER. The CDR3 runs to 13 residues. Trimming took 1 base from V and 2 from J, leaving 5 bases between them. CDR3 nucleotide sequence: TGCGCCAGCAGCCAAGGCCCTCAAGAGACCCAGTACTTC. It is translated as CASSQGPQETQYF.

This CDR3 reads CASSRETDSRSYGYTF. CDR3 sequence (DNA): TGCGCCAGCAGCCGAGAGACAGACTCACGGAGCTATGGCTACACCTTC. V gene TRBV4-1 combines with J gene TRBJ1-2; a weak D match, TRBD1 (5 bases). The CDR3 has 16 amino acids. V was pared by 4 bases and J by 4 bases, with 19 bases between. CDR1 MGHRA and CDR2 YSYEKL come from the germline V gene.

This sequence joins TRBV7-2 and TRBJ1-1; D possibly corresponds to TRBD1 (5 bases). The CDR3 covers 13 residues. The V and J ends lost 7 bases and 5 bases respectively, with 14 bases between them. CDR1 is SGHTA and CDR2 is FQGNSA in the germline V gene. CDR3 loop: CASTIRVETEAFF. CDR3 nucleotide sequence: TGTGCCAGCACGATCAGGGTGGAAACTGAAGCTTTCTTT.

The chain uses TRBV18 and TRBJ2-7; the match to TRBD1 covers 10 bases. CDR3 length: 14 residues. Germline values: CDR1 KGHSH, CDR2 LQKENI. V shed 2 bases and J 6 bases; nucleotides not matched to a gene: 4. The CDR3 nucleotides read TGTGCCAGCTCACCAGCCGGGACAGGGGCCGAGCAGTACTTC. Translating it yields CASSPAGTGAEQYF. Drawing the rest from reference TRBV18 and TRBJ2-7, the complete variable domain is NAGVMQNPRHLVRRRGQEARLRCSPMKGHSHVYWYRQLPEEGLKFMVYLQKENIIDESGMPKERFSAEFPKEGPSILRIQQVVRGDSAAYFCASSPAGTGAEQYFGPGTRLTVT.

The CDR3 DNA reads TGTGCCAGTAGCATAACAGGGGGCGGGGGGCCCCAGCATTTT. Amino acids: CASSITGGGGPQHF. This rearrangement joins TRBV19 to TRBJ1-5, with 9 bases aligning to TRBD1. Looked up from germline, CDR1 is LNHDA and CDR2 is SQIVND (reference sequence). V was clipped by 6 bases and J by 9 bases; unmatched bases: 9. The CDR3 contains 14 residues.

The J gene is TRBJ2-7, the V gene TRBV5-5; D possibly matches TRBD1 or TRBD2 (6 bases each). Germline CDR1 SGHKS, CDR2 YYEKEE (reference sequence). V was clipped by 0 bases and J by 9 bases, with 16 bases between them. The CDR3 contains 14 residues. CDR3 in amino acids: CASSLDWGARGQYF. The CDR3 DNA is TGTGCCAGCAGCTTGGATTGGGGGGCGCGAGGGCAGTACTTC.